This is a list of T cell receptor beta chains from one sample in a study of beta chain features in type 1 diabetes. Only in-frame clones appear in the TCRdb table, and some are missing; sequencing was by immunoSEQ multiplex PCR. This table has nearly 250,000 clones, roughly 15% appearing once. The material sequenced was naive CD4+ T cells from blood. All receptors derive from a woman between 40 and 55 years old in good health. Each CDR3 is given with its conserved first and last residue. A D gene is named only where the DNA matches it firmly. Not all rows give a size; the values are once, few, many and, for expanded clones, a class.

clone size	D gene	J gene	V gene	CDR3 DNA	CDR3 protein
NA	TRBD1	TRBJ1-5	TRBV5-4	TGTGCCAGCAGCCTGCGACAGGGGATCGATCAGCCCCAGCATTTT	CASSLRQGIDQPQHF
NA	NA	TRBJ1-4	TRBV19	TGTGCCAGTAGGACCATCGGGGAAAACCTGTTTTTT	CASRTIGENLFF
few	NA	TRBJ2-1	TRBV23-1	TGCGCCAGCCCCCACCGAGGCGGCGACCTAAAAACACCCCAAACTAATGAGCAGTTCTTC	CASPHRGGDLKTPQTNEQFF
NA	TRBD2	TRBJ2-7	TRBV7-2	TGTGCCAGCAGCTTAGCTAGCGGGACCTACGAGCAGTACTTC	CASSLASGTYEQYF
few	NA	TRBJ2-6	TRBV7-9	TGTGCCAGCAGCCCACGCCAGCGGAGTCCTGGGGCCAACGTCCTGACTTTC	CASSPRQRSPGANVLTF
few	TRBD2	TRBJ2-1	TRBV28	TGTGCCAGCAGTCCCCAGGGTAGCGGGTACAATGAGCAGTTCTTC	CASSPQGSGYNEQFF
NA	NA	TRBJ2-5	TRBV19	TGTGCCAGTAGTATGACAGGGACCCAGTACTTC	CASSMTGTQYF
few	TRBD2	TRBJ2-2	TRBV18	TGTGCCAGCTCACCTAAAAGGACTAGCGGGGGCACCGGGGAGCTGTTTTTT	CASSPKRTSGGTGELFF
few	NA	TRBJ2-7	TRBV5-1	TGCGCCAGCAGCTTATCGGGTCTCCAGGGCTACGAGCAGTACTTC	CASSLSGLQGYEQYF
NA	NA	TRBJ2-1	TRBV27	TGTGCCAGCAGGGAGGGCCACAACAATGAGCAGTTCTTC	CASREGHNNEQFF
few	TRBD1	TRBJ2-1	TRBV19	TGTGCCAGTAGGGCCGCCCGACAGGGTGGGAACAATGAGCAGTTCTTC	CASRAARQGGNNEQFF
few	TRBD2	TRBJ2-3	TRBV5-1	TGCGCCAGCAGCTCCGGACTAGGGGCACATACGCAGTATTTT	CASSSGLGAHTQYF
few	NA	TRBJ2-7	TRBV5-1	TGCGCCAGCAGCTTGAGACAGTCCTACGAGCAGTACTTC	CASSLRQSYEQYF
NA	NA	TRBJ2-7	TRBV2	TGTGCCAGCAGTGCCCCCGGGTACGAGCAGTACTTC	CASSAPGYEQYF
NA	NA	TRBJ1-1	TRBV14	TGTGCCAGCAGCAGACAGGAGGTGAACACTGAAGCTTTCTTT	CASSRQEVNTEAFF
NA	NA	TRBJ2-5	TRBV7-7	TGTGCTAGCAGCCAGATTCGGTTTAGCGATCCGGAGACCCAGTACTTC	CASSQIRFSDPETQYF